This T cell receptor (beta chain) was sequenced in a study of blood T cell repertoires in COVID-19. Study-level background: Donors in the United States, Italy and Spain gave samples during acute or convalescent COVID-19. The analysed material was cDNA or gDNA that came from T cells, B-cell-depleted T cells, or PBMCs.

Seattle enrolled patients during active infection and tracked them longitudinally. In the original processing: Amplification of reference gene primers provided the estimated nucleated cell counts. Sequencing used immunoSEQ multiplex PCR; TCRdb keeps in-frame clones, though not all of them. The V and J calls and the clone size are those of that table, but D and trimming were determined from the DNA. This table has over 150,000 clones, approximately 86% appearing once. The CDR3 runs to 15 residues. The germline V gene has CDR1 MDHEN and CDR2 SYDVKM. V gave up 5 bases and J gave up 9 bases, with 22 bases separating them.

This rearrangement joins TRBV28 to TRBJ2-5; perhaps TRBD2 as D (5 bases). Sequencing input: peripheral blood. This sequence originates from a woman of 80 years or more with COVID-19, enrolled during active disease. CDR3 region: CASSQSSGLAPSQYF. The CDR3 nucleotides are TGTGCCAGCAGTCAATCTTCCGGACTCGCACCTTCCCAGTACTTC.